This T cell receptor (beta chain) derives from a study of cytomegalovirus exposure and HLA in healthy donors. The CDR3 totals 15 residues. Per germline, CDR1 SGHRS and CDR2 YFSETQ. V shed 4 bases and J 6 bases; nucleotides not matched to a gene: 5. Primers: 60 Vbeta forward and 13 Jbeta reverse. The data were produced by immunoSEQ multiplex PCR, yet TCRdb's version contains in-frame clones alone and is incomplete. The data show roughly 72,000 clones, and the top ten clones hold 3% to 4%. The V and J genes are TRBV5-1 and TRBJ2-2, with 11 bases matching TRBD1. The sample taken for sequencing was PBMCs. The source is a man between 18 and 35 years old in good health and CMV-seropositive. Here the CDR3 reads CASSRTGGASGELFF. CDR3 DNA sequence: TGCGCCAGCAGCAGGACAGGGGGCGCGTCCGGGGAGCTGTTTTTT.